The clone carrying this T cell receptor (beta chain) was seen only a few times. Antigen: not known. Individually, cDNA molecules had unique molecular identifiers attached to them. Using its own MiXCR run on the 5' RACE reads, TCRdb lists one record per CDR3 protein. The sample has about 60,000 distinct CDR3 sequences, around 10% seen once; the top ten hold roughly 18%. The entry originates in a study of early T cells in non-severe SARS-CoV-2 infection. Study context: Bulk RNA from unsorted whole blood was sequenced; chains were unpaired.

Study results and caveats: Lookups in VDJdb leaned toward anti-spike CD8 responses and missed private and CD4 specificities.

Sample: whole blood. This sequence was found in an adult who was a healthcare worker with PCR-confirmed SARS-CoV-2 infection or an uninfected control (not recorded which).

The CDR3 DNA follows: TGTGCCAGCAGCCAGGGGATGGGCGAGCAGTACTTC. It specifies CASSQGMGEQYF. V gene TRBV6-6 combines with J gene TRBJ2-7, with a tentative D call TRBD1 (6 bases). Trimming removed 6 bases from V and 6 bases from J, with 12 bases in between. Germline lookup yields CDR1 MNHNY and CDR2 SVGAGI (reference sequence). CDR3 length: 12 amino acids.